The rows below give T cell receptor beta chains drawn from one sample of a study of T cells after yellow fever vaccination. TCRdb passed the 5' RACE reads through MiXCR, listing each CDR3 protein once. The sample records hundreds of thousands of distinct CDR3 sequences, 15% to 20% being singletons. Material: PBMCs, obtained before the yellow fever booster vaccination. The receptors were sampled from a man aged 18-30 years who received the YFV17D yellow fever vaccine. CDR3s include the opening cysteine and the closing phenylalanine or tryptophan. The D gene is left open where the match is weak. The listing skips clone size in some rows; elsewhere it reads once, few, many or a size class.

TRBJ1-5,NA,TRBV2,NA,CASSERSADSNQPQHF,TGTGCCAGCAGTGAACGGTCAGCTGATAGCAATCAGCCCCAGCATTTT
TRBJ2-3,NA,TRBV5-1,NA,CASSLGRQRTDTQYF,TGCGCCAGCAGCTTGGGTAGGCAACGCACAGATACGCAGTATTTT
TRBJ1-1,TRBD1,TRBV11-2,NA,CASSLIQGDAEAFF,TGTGCCAGCAGCTTAATACAGGGGGATGCTGAAGCTTTCTTT
TRBJ2-1,TRBD2,TRBV2,NA,CASSEPGGSYNEQFF,TGTGCCAGCAGTGAACCGGGGGGATCCTACAATGAGCAGTTCTTC
TRBJ2-7,TRBD1,TRBV7-9,few,CASSASGQSYEQYF,TGTGCCAGCAGCGCATCGGGACAGTCCTACGAGCAGTACTTC
TRBJ2-4,TRBD1,TRBV20-1,NA,CSAGGTGRRNIQYF,TGCAGTGCTGGCGGGACAGGGAGGCGGAACATTCAGTACTTC
TRBJ2-1,TRBD2,TRBV7-6,NA,CASSLVSGGAYNEQFF,TGTGCCAGCAGCTTAGTTAGCGGGGGGGCTTACAATGAGCAGTTCTTC
TRBJ1-5,TRBD1,TRBV12-3/TRBV12-4,NA,CASSLTGASNQPQHF,TGTGCCAGCAGTTTGACAGGGGCGAGCAATCAGCCCCAGCATTTT
TRBJ1-1,NA,TRBV12-3/TRBV12-4,NA,CASSWGIRNTEAFF,TGTGCCAGCAGTTGGGGGATCCGTAACACTGAAGCTTTCTTT
TRBJ2-7,NA,TRBV10-2,few,CASGPGLTSYEQYF,TGCGCCAGCGGACCGGGACTTACCTCCTACGAGCAGTACTTC
TRBJ2-5,NA,TRBV6-5,few,CASSADSRGETQYF,TGTGCCAGCAGTGCCGACTCCCGTGGGGAGACCCAGTACTTC
TRBJ2-1,NA,TRBV25-1,medium-sized,CASSQSDFYNEQFF,TGTGCCAGCAGTCAGTCCGACTTCTACAATGAGCAGTTCTTC
TRBJ1-1,TRBD1,TRBV6-2/TRBV6-3,NA,CASTRPDRAEAFF,TGTGCCAGCACCAGGCCCGACAGGGCTGAAGCTTTCTTT
TRBJ1-1,NA,TRBV12-3/TRBV12-4,many,CASRDEGRGTEAFF,TGTGCCAGCAGGGACGAAGGGAGGGGCACTGAAGCTTTCTTT
TRBJ2-3,NA,TRBV7-2,few,CASSLSLAADTQYF,TGTGCCAGCAGCTTAAGTCTAGCCGCAGATACGCAGTATTTT
TRBJ2-1,TRBD2,TRBV29-1,few,CSMTSGGASSYNEQFF,TGCAGTATGACTAGCGGGGGGGCTAGCTCCTACAATGAGCAGTTCTTC
TRBJ2-7,NA,TRBV14,NA,CASSPGSGLRYEQYF,TGTGCCAGCAGCCCAGGAAGCGGACTCCGCTACGAGCAGTACTTC
TRBJ2-1,NA,TRBV20-1,NA,CSARVVHRDNEQFF,TGCAGTGCTAGAGTAGTACACAGGGACAATGAGCAGTTCTTC
TRBJ2-5,NA,TRBV6-5,few,CASSYSGAADQETQYF,TGTGCCAGCAGTTACTCGGGCGCAGCCGACCAAGAGACCCAGTACTTC
TRBJ1-1,TRBD1,TRBV2,many,CASSGTGGNTEAFF,TGTGCCAGCAGCGGGACAGGGGGTAACACTGAAGCTTTCTTT